These T cell receptor beta chains were read from a single sample in a study of identical twins. TCRdb reprocessed the 5' RACE reads via MiXCR and lists one record per CDR3 protein. This sample has hundreds of thousands of distinct CDR3 sequences, with roughly 7.5% found just once. In addition, the sample was reused for a study of yellow fever vaccine responses in identical twins.

Sequenced: CD8+ T cells sorted from blood. These receptors came from a woman younger than 30 in good health. The CDR3 runs from the conserved cysteine through the conserved F or W. Fields, in order: J gene, V gene, D gene, clone size, CDR3 protein, CDR3 DNA. A D gene is named only where the DNA matches it firmly. Expanded clones get a size class; other rows say once, few or many, or leave the size out.

TRBJ1-5 TRBV12-3/TRBV12-4 . many CASSLDSNQPQHF TGTGCCAGCAGTTTGGATAGTAATCAGCCCCAGCATTTT
TRBJ2-1 TRBV7-8 . . CASSFPVRDEQFF TGTGCCAGCAGCTTCCCGGTAAGGGATGAGCAGTTCTTC
TRBJ1-1 TRBV6-1 . many CASRGAAQLDTEAFF TGTGCCAGCAGAGGCGCGGCCCAACTGGACACTGAAGCTTTCTTT
TRBJ2-1 TRBV21-1 . . CASSKGHLGKNEQFF TGTGCCAGCAGCAAAGGTCACCTGGGGAAGAATGAGCAGTTCTTC
TRBJ2-1 TRBV7-9 . many CASSPRAGLPPNEQFF TGTGCCAGCAGCCCAAGAGCGGGCCTCCCTCCCAATGAGCAGTTCTTC
TRBJ2-1 TRBV6-1 TRBD2 . CAGQTSGTSNEQFF TGTGCCGGACAGACTAGCGGGACTTCCAATGAGCAGTTCTTC
TRBJ2-1 TRBV7-8 . few CASSRRVGQLFYNEQFF TGTGCCAGCAGCCGGCGGGTGGGGCAGCTTTTCTACAATGAGCAGTTCTTC
TRBJ2-3 TRBV6-2/TRBV6-3 TRBD2 . CASSSIAGESDTQYF TGTGCCAGCAGTTCCATAGCGGGAGAGTCAGATACGCAGTATTTT
TRBJ2-2 TRBV2 . . CASKGTGELFF TGTGCCAGTAAGGGCACCGGGGAGCTGTTTTTT
TRBJ2-1 TRBV11-1 . few CASSVGSGPDPFYNEQFF TGTGCCAGCTCGGTGGGTAGCGGACCCGACCCGTTCTACAATGAGCAGTTCTTC
TRBJ2-3 TRBV7-9 TRBD2 few CASSSGTSGSEDTQYF TGTGCCAGCAGCTCCGGGACTAGCGGGTCCGAAGATACGCAGTATTTT
TRBJ2-1 TRBV27 . . CASSLGRSEQFF TGTGCCAGCAGTTTAGGTAGAAGTGAGCAGTTCTTC
TRBJ2-5 TRBV13 . many CASSLGAVETQYF TGTGCCAGCAGCTTAGGGGCGGTAGAGACCCAGTACTTC
TRBJ2-3 TRBV7-2 TRBD2 many CASSLVGGRSDTQYF TGTGCCAGCAGCTTAGTGGGGGGGAGATCAGATACGCAGTATTTT
TRBJ2-1 TRBV7-9 TRBD2 many CATGTSGSWNEQFF TGTGCCACTGGGACTAGCGGGAGCTGGAATGAGCAGTTCTTC
TRBJ2-1 TRBV20-1 . . CSARDSPSYNEQFF TGCAGTGCTAGAGACTCCCCCTCCTACAATGAGCAGTTCTTC
TRBJ2-7 TRBV5-1 . few CASSALTGPGYEQYF TGCGCCAGCAGCGCACTAACCGGGCCGGGCTACGAGCAGTACTTC
TRBJ2-3 TRBV7-6 . . CASSLEVGGIRIAQYF TGTGCCAGCAGCCTAGAGGTGGGGGGCATCCGGATCGCGCAGTATTTT
TRBJ1-6 TRBV12-3/TRBV12-4 . . CASSYLAVGSPLHF TGTGCCAGCAGCTATCTGGCAGTGGGATCACCCCTCCACTTT
TRBJ2-3 TRBV27 . . CASSPGFQPRTDTQYF TGTGCCAGCAGCCCAGGGTTTCAACCACGCACAGATACGCAGTATTTT